This T cell receptor beta chain was identified during a study of cytomegalovirus exposure and HLA in healthy donors. Vbeta (60) and Jbeta (13) primers were used in the PCR. Produced via immunoSEQ multiplex PCR; TCRdb's table is partial and in-frame only. The specimen's table records 65,000 to 90,000 clones. The CDR3 has 14 residues. Germline values: CDR1 MNHNY, CDR2 SVGAGI (reference sequence). The J segment lost 5 bases and the V segment lost 6 bases, leaving 10 bases of the junction unmatched. The V and J genes are TRBV6-6 and TRBJ2-7, with TRBD2 identical over 7 bases. This TCR derives from a female donor in good health and CMV-seropositive. Sequenced material: PBMCs. CDR3 sequence reads: CASRLQKAGDEQYF. CDR3 DNA: TGTGCCAGCAGACTACAGAAGGCGGGGGACGAGCAGTACTTC.